These 23 T cell receptor beta chains originate from one sample sequenced in a study of T cell repertoires in cytomegalovirus infection. The antigens of these receptors remain unknown. Via MiXCR, TCRdb re-called the reads, giving one row per CDR3 protein. The sample has hundreds of thousands of distinct CDR3 sequences, about 33% seen once. This specimen consisted of cultured PBMCs, obtained from culture after CMV antigen stimulation. The receptors stem from a human donor in good health (CMV status not recorded). Some clones in this sample may be carry-over from other donors' samples.

This clonotype has a handful of counts. The V call is TRBV4-3, the J call TRBJ2-2, with TRBD2 identical over 11 bases. The V segment lost 0 bases and the J segment 6 bases; nucleotides outside the gene matches: 9. The CDR3 runs 18 residues. Germline CDR1 is LGHNA and CDR2 is YSLEER. CDR3 in amino acids: CASSQELPLAGAAGELFF. The CDR3 nucleotides read TGCGCCAGCAGCCAAGAGCTCCCACTAGCGGGAGCAGCCGGGGAGCTGTTTTTT.

The chain links TRBV5-8 to TRBJ2-2; TRBD1 agrees at 8 bases. Germline CDR1 SGHTS, CDR2 YDEGEE. This CDR3 has 15 amino acids. The V and J ends lost 4 bases and 6 bases, in that order; junction bases with no gene match: 8. The CDR3 nucleotides are TGTGCCAGCAGCCTCGGGACAGGCGATCCCGGGGAGCTGTTTTTT. Translated: CASSLGTGDPGELFF.

The V gene is TRBV29-1, the J gene TRBJ2-1; 12 nucleotides line up with TRBD2. V dropped 7 bases and J dropped 8; count of bases not matched to a gene: 9. The CDR3 has 14 residues. Looked up from germline, CDR1 is SQVTM and CDR2 is ANQGSEA. The DNA of the CDR3 is TGCAGCGGGTGGACTAGCGGGATTCCCCATGAGCAGTTCTTC. Translation gives CSGWTSGIPHEQFF.

The chain carries TRBV24-1 and TRBJ2-1; 9 bases map to TRBD1. The ends lost 9 bases at V and 1 base at J; junction bases unmatched: 9. The CDR3 runs to 16 residues. Germline V gene data show CDR1 as KGHDR and CDR2 as SFDVKD. DNA for the CDR3: TGTGCCACCGCAGATGGGACAGGGCAATCCTACAATGAGCAGTTCTTC. Translation: CATADGTGQSYNEQFF.

The CDR3 loop is CASKRGLNTEAFF. The CDR3 coding sequence is TGTGCCAGCAAACGGGGGCTGAACACTGAAGCTTTCTTT. The V and J genes are TRBV6-1 and TRBJ1-1; D is perhaps TRBD1 (6 bases). The CDR3 has 13 amino acids. The germline V gene encodes CDR1 MNHNS and CDR2 SASEGT. V gave up 7 bases and J gave up 0 bases, with 9 bases separating them.

The chain employs TRBV2 and TRBJ1-5; TRBD1 matches at 11 bases. CDR3 length: 13 residues. Germline V gene lookup returns CDR1 SNHLY and CDR2 FYNNEI. J was trimmed by 5 bases and V by 8 bases; bases with no gene match: 2. The CDR3 loop is CASEGQGDQPQHF. DNA of the CDR3: TGTGCCAGCGAGGGACAGGGGGATCAGCCCCAGCATTTT.

The chain has TRBV7-9 and TRBJ1-1; D gene uncertain. Germline-derived CDR1 and CDR2 are SEHNR and FQNEAQ (reference sequence). V lost 3 bases, J lost 5 bases, and 10 bases lay in between. This CDR3 is 13 amino acids long. CDR3 sequence (DNA): TGTGCCAGCAGCTTTGAAGGTGAAACTGAAGCTTTCTTT. This gives the protein CASSFEGETEAFF. The variable domain in full, with the rest retrieved from reference TRBV7-9 and TRBJ1-1, is DTGVSQNPRHKITKRGQNVTFRCDPISEHNRLYWYRQTLGQGPEFLTYFQNEAQLEKSRLLSDRFSAERPKGSFSTLEIQRTEQGDSAMYLCASSFEGETEAFFGQGTRLTVV.

CDR3 residues: CSVDNRYEQYF. As DNA, the CDR3 is TGCAGCGTGGATAACAGGTACGAGCAGTACTTC. The V gene is TRBV29-1, the J gene TRBJ2-7, with D possibly TRBD1 on 5 matching bases. V was clipped by 6 bases and J by 4 bases, with 10 bases between them. Germline V lookup: CDR1 SQVTM, CDR2 ANQGSEA. The CDR3 has 11 residues.

The CDR3 DNA follows: TGTGCCAGCAGCTCGACAGCTGATCAGCCCCAGCATTTT. This encodes CASSSTADQPQHF. V is TRBV7-2 and J is TRBJ1-5, with D possibly TRBD1 on 5 matching bases. The length of the CDR3 is 13 residues. Germline V lookup: CDR1 SGHTA, CDR2 FQGNSA. V was shortened by 4 bases and J by 5 bases, with 9 bases between the two germline ends.

The genes are TRBV2 and TRBJ2-3; 8 positions match TRBD1. J was trimmed by 3 bases and V by 6 bases; bases with no gene match: 14. The CDR3 consists of 17 residues. Germline V gives CDR1 SNHLY, CDR2 FYNNEI. CDR3 sequence (DNA): TGTGCCAGCAGGGCCCCCCCCAGGGGGCCTTGGACAGATACGCAGTATTTT. This sequence encodes CASRAPPRGPWTDTQYF.

The sample holds a few counts of this clonotype. The chain carries TRBV6-1 and TRBJ2-1; D may be TRBD1 (5 bases). The V and J ends lost 2 bases and 5 bases respectively, with 22 bases between them. The CDR3 runs 18 residues. Germline V gives CDR1 MNHNS, CDR2 SASEGT. The CDR3, as DNA: TGTGCCAGCAGTGAAACGGCGTTATGGCAGGGCTACGACAATGAGCAGTTCTTC. It specifies CASSETALWQGYDNEQFF.

This chain connects TRBV7-2 to TRBJ2-1; 12 bases fit TRBD2. This CDR3 contains 18 residues. Trimming took 2 bases from V and 0 from J; bases not matched to a gene: 5. Germline-derived CDR1 and CDR2 are SGHTA and FQGNSA. DNA of the CDR3: TGTGCCAGCAGCTTACGCCCTAGCGGGGGGGCCTCCTACAATGAGCAGTTCTTC. Protein: CASSLRPSGGASYNEQFF.

This rearrangement joins TRBV5-1 to TRBJ2-2; 8 bases align to TRBD2. The trim removed 0 bases at V and 5 bases at J, leaving 6 bases unmatched. The CDR3 totals 16 residues. Germline loops: CDR1 SGHRS, CDR2 YFSETQ. CDR3 amino acids: CASSLDAGGLTGELFF. CDR3 sequence (DNA): TGCGCCAGCAGCTTGGACGCGGGGGGACTAACCGGGGAGCTGTTTTTT.

A few counts support this clonotype. This rearrangement joins TRBV18 to TRBJ2-3; no firm D call. The CDR3 extends over 14 amino acids. Germline V CDR1 and CDR2: KGHSH, LQKENI. V gave up 2 bases and J gave up 0 bases, with 6 bases separating them. DNA for the CDR3: TGTGCCAGCTCACCATCCATTAGCACAGATACGCAGTATTTT. This codes for CASSPSISTDTQYF.

In its sample, this clonotype was seen a few times. CDR3 protein: CASSLIWTGGATQPQHF. The CDR3 bases are TGTGCCAGCAGCTTAATTTGGACAGGGGGCGCGACTCAGCCCCAGCATTTT. The V and J genes are TRBV7-8 and TRBJ1-5, with 11 positions matching TRBD1. The V segment lost 2 bases and the J segment 6 bases; nucleotides outside the gene matches: 9. Germline CDR1 reads SGHVS; CDR2 reads FQNEAQ. CDR3 length equals 17 residues.

The V and J genes are TRBV20-1 and TRBJ2-7; D is tentatively TRBD1 or TRBD2 (5 bases each). From germline, CDR1 is DFQATT and CDR2 SNEGSKA (reference sequence). The CDR3 runs 15 residues. Trimming cost V 0 bases and J 0 bases, with 12 bases left between them. CDR3 amino acids: CSAREGPRGSYEQYF. The CDR3, as DNA: TGCAGTGCTAGAGAGGGGCCCCGGGGCTCCTACGAGCAGTACTTC.

This clonotype was picked up one time. J is TRBJ1-5 and V is TRBV6-5; D is perhaps TRBD1 (6 bases). Per the germline V gene, CDR1 is MNHEY and CDR2 is SVGAGI. Trimming removed 5 bases at V and 7 bases at J, with 12 bases between. The CDR3 covers 13 residues. The CDR3, as DNA: TGTGCCAGCAGTGGTAACAGGGTACAGCCCCAGCATTTT. Translation: CASSGNRVQPQHF.

CDR3 in amino acids: CSARDRDRVGSETQYF. In DNA form, the CDR3 reads TGCAGTGCTAGAGATAGGGATAGGGTAGGGTCCGAGACCCAGTACTTC. V and J are TRBV20-1 and TRBJ2-5; D is unresolved. Looked up from germline, CDR1 is DFQATT and CDR2 is SNEGSKA (reference sequence). V was cut by 0 bases and J by 5 bases, with 19 bases left in between. The CDR3 loop spans 16 amino acids.

This clonotype was recorded at least ten times. V and J are TRBV7-8 and TRBJ1-4; D not certain. Trimming took 0 bases from V and 8 from J, leaving 10 bases between them. Looked up from germline, CDR1 is SGHVS and CDR2 is FQNEAQ. The CDR3 runs 14 residues. CDR3 DNA: TGTGCCAGCAGCTTAGCGGCACGACGGGAAAAACTGTTTTTT. Translation: CASSLAARREKLFF. Complete variable domain (other parts from reference TRBV7-8 and TRBJ1-4): GAGVSQSPRYKVAKRGQDVALRCDPISGHVSLFWYQQALGQGPEFLTYFQNEAQLDKSGLPSDRFFAERPEGSVSTLKIQRTQQEDSAVYLCASSLAARREKLFFGSGTQLSVL.

This clonotype showed up just a few times. The chain joins TRBV4-3 to TRBJ2-1; maybe TRBD2 (5 bases). Trimming took 4 bases from V and 9 from J, leaving 19 bases between them. The CDR3 consists of 15 residues. The germline CDR1 and CDR2 sequences are LGHNA and YSLEER. The CDR3 region is CASSPLSSVGLEQFF. The CDR3 region has the DNA TGCGCCAGCAGCCCTCTGTCTAGTGTCGGACTTGAGCAGTTCTTC.

The genes are TRBV12-3 or TRBV12-4 and TRBJ1-5, with TRBD1 matching 8 bases. The CDR3 loop spans 14 amino acids. Trimming cost V 7 bases and J 4 bases; bases outside gene matches: 6. CDR3 sequence reads: CASTETGENQPQHF. CDR3 coding DNA: TGTGCCAGCACTGAGACAGGGGAGAATCAGCCCCAGCATTTT.

This clonotype appeared a few times. The rearrangement joins TRBV28 to TRBJ1-2; D gene ambiguous. CDR1 MDHEN and CDR2 SYDVKM come from the germline V gene. Trimming shortened V by 5 bases and J by 6 bases, and 7 bases separated the two germline ends. The CDR3 is 11 amino acids. The DNA for the CDR3 is TGTGCCAGCAGTGGTTTAGATGGCTACACCTTC. Its translation is CASSGLDGYTF.

This clonotype has a single count. The chain recombines TRBV12-3 or TRBV12-4 with TRBJ2-1; no clear D gene. The CDR3 is 14 amino acids. The V end was cut by 6 bases, the J end by 2 bases, with 11 bases between. The CDR3 sequence is CASSRILAYNEQFF. For the CDR3, the DNA is TGTGCCAGCAGCCGAATCTTAGCCTACAATGAGCAGTTCTTC.